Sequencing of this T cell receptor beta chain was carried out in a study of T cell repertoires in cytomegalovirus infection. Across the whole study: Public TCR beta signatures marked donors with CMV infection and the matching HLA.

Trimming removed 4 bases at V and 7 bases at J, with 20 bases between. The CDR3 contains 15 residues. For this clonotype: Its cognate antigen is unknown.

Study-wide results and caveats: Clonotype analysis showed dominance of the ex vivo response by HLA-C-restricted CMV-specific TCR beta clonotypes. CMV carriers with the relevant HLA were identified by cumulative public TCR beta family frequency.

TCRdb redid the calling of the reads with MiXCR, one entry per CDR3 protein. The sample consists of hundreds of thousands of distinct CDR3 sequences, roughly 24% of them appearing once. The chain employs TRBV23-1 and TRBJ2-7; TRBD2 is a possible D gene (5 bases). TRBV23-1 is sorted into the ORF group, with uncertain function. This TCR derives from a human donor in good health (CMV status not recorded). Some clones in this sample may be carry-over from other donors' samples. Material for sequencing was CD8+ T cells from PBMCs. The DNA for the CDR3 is TGCGCCAGCAGTCTTCCGGGATATCTCCCACGGGAGCAGTACTTC. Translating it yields CASSLPGYLPREQYF.